This T cell receptor beta chain was recorded in a study of blood T cell repertoires in COVID-19 (dated by TCRdb to the early 2020s). Regarding the study in general: Samples covering the acute and convalescent phases of COVID-19 were provided by collaborators in the United States, Italy and Spain. The prospective study material was composed of cDNA or gDNA derived from T cells, B-cell-depleted T cells, or PBMCs. Deeply sampled blood TCRbeta repertoires from subjects exposed to, actively infected with, or recovered from COVID-19 were included in the dataset. The repertoires were made available in a free public database intended to serve as a resource for research on the immune response to SARS-CoV-2. The samples were drawn from two sources: the first 160 participants of the ongoing ImmuneRACE study, and some 1,300 subjects contributed by 6 global collaborators. Sample metadata almost always included a de-identified subject ID, COVID-19 status, age in years and sex. Where HLA class I and class II types were available, the types were taken from metadata supplied by the sample provider, not from assay-based typing. Study-wide findings and limitations: How much clinical and demographic metadata was included differed by source and by participant, and the metadata was provided uncurated.

This clone was counted once. Which antigen it targets is not known. Base qualities are not recorded, but no much larger clone differs from it by a single base. TCRbeta CDR3 regions were amplified from genomic DNA using the immunoSEQ Assay, a bias-controlled multiplex PCR. In the paper's pipeline: Within the assay, amplification of reference gene primers was used to estimate how many nucleated cells each sample contained. To quantify the absolute abundance of each unique TCRbeta CDR3 rearrangement, sequence reads were collapsed and filtered. For each sample, productive Simpson clonality was calculated by taking the square root of Simpson's diversity index across productive rearrangements. TCRdb took this table from immuneACCESS and kept in-frame rearrangements with V and J called. Such tables lack part of the clones; where checked against another copy, unresolved V genes explain under half of the gap, and the rest is unexplained. V, J and clone size were drawn from that table, and D and trimming were deduced from the DNA. A total of about 240,000 clones appear in this sample, more than 80% of them only once. Together, the top ten hold around 7% of the sample.

One collaborating source in Seattle enrolled patients during active infection and followed them longitudinally through the course of disease. Whole blood was collected in K2EDTA tubes by collaborating institutions according to the institutions' own protocols. For TCRbeta analysis, collaborators shipped samples in one of three forms: frozen whole blood, isolated PBMCs, or DNA extracted from either of those sample types. From the cysteine up to the phenylalanine, the CDR3 has a length of 16 residues. Here the CDR3 DNA is all that survives: 48 bases in frame from base 1. The junction carries 15 bases between V and J, which are trimmed by 1 base and 2 bases respectively. In the germline V gene, CDR1 corresponds to SGHTA and CDR2 to FQGNSA.

This TCR came from a woman of 80 years or more with COVID-19, enrolled during active disease. Sequenced material: peripheral blood. The sequence links TRBV7-2 to TRBJ2-7; the D gene is possibly TRBD2, with 6 bases matching. The CDR3 region reads CASSLGRRGSTYEQYF. The bases read TGTGCCAGCAGCTTAGGTCGGCGGGGCTCCACCTACGAGCAGTACTTC.